One T cell receptor beta chain is described in this entry. The clone's antigen remains unknown. No quality values exist for individual bases; no much larger clone is one base distant. The sample comes from a study of T cell responses to AZD1222 COVID-19 vaccine (dated by TCRdb to the early 2020s). For context, the study as a whole: A total of around 240 trial participants underwent TCR sequencing, of whom nearly 210 had received two doses of AZD1222 and roughly 26 had received two doses of the MenACWY control vaccine. Enrollment into the trials was organized by age into subgroups of 18-55, 56-69 and 70-plus years, and those subgroups contained roughly 150, 30 and 60 TCR-sequenced participants, respectively.

The sample's time point label, in plain terms: about 28 days (+/-7) after the second vaccine dose. AZD1222 recipients given second doses at about 4 weeks or at about 12 weeks were pooled, since spike-specific TCR depth and breadth were not found to differ between the two schedules. The vaccinee samples were drawn from two UK trials, COV001 and COV002, one of which was a single-blind randomized controlled phase 2/3 trial testing AZD1222 (ChAdOx1 nCoV-19) in healthy adults. Trial participant PBMC samples were collected at day 0 and day 28 after the second dose for TCRbeta chain sequencing. Trimming takes 2 bases off V and 3 bases off J; junction bases not matched to a gene: 4. The cysteine opens and the phenylalanine closes a CDR3 of 14 amino acids. Kept here is only the CDR3 DNA, which spans 42 bases and is read in frame from base 1. CDR1 and CDR2 are read off the germline V gene as MNHEY and SVGAGI.

General study outcomes and caveats: No day 14 peak-response samples were available, so repertoires were characterized only after the peak T cell response. After two AZD1222 doses, both the breadth and the depth of spike-specific TCRs were significantly higher than at day 0 and than in MenACWY recipients. Vaccine-associated CD4 TCRs spanned the whole spike protein, with dominant responses in regions 160-218 and 743-854. Reportedly, close to half of the unique spike-specific TCRs recognized epitopes lying outside the regions that are mutated in the B.1.351 and B.1.1.7 variants. Most participants were white British and females outnumbered males, and the authors suggested that clonal diversity may have been underestimated. In the small 56-69-year group, the increase in depth fell short of significance, most likely because of low power. Conclusions about previously exposed vaccinees were limited because only a handful of AZD1222 recipients were SARS-CoV-2 seropositive at baseline.

The CDR3 regions of human TCRbeta chains were analyzed by immunosequencing. Per the authors' processing: Repertoire TCRs were matched against a reference library of SARS-CoV-2-specific TCRs generated with the MIRA antigen-specificity platform. Breadth was defined as the fraction of unique TCRs that were SARS-CoV-2-associated, and depth was defined as the fraction of total T cells that were SARS-CoV-2-associated. Using the MIRA data, every spike-specific TCR was mapped to the spike region that the TCR reacted to and assigned to either a CD4 or a CD8 class. Log10-transformed breadth and depth values were compared by one-way ANOVA with Sidak's multiple comparisons tests. Here the immuneACCESS table is served through TCRdb, limited to in-frame sequences with V and J called. Missing clones are a known gap in these copies; in checked studies unresolved V genes cover under half, and the rest lacks a known reason. The V and J calls and clone size come from that table; D and trimming were worked out from the DNA. The sample yields 90,000 to 100,000 clones; 70% to 90% were counted once. Roughly an eighth of the sample goes to the ten largest clones.

The sequence is built from TRBV6-5 and TRBJ2-7; 7 bases in the middle match TRBD1. Material: peripheral blood, obtained 28 days after the second AZD1222 dose. The origin of this receptor is an adult who received the AZD1222 COVID-19 vaccine. The CDR3 protein is CASSYRGLGYEQYF. The base sequence is TGTGCCAGCAGTTACAGGGGGCTAGGCTACGAGCAGTACTTC.